This T cell receptor beta chain came from a study of T cells after yellow fever vaccination. This clonotype has a count of ten or more. By 5'RACE template switching, TCR cDNA was produced, with a universal primer site and UMIs added in the process. TCRdb re-called the 5' RACE reads through MiXCR, storing one row per CDR3 protein. This sample has roughly 310,000 distinct CDR3 sequences, with approximately 3.9% found just once. The sample was PBMCs, taken on the day of the yellow fever booster vaccination. This clonotype originated in a man between 18 and 29 years old who received the YFV17D yellow fever vaccine.

The CDR3 nucleotides read TGTGCCAGCAGTTCGGACAGGGTTAAAAACATTCAGTACTTC. Translation: CASSSDRVKNIQYF. The chain couples TRBV27 to TRBJ2-4, with 8 bases lining up with TRBD1. The CDR3 is 14 amino acids. Losses at the gene ends were 4 bases for V and 4 bases for J; bases not matched to a gene: 3. Germline CDR1 and CDR2: MNHEY and SMNVEV (reference sequence).